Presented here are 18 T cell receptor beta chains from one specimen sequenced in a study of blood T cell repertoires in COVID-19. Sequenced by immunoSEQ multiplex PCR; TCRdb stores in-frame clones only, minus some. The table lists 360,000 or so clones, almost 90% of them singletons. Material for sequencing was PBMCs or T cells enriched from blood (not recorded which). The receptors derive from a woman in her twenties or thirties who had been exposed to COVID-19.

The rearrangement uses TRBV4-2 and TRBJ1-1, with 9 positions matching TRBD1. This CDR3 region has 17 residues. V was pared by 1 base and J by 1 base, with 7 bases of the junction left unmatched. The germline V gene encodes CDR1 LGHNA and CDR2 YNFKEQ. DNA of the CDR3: TGTGCCAGCAGCCAAGGCTGGGAGGGACAGGGGAACACTGAAGCTTTCTTT. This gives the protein CASSQGWEGQGNTEAFF.

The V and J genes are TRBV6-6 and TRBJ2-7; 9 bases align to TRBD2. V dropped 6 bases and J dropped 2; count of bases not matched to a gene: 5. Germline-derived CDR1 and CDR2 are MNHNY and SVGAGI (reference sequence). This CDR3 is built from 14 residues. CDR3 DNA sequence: TGTGCCAGCAGAATAGCGGGAGACACCTACGAGCAGTACTTC. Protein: CASRIAGDTYEQYF.

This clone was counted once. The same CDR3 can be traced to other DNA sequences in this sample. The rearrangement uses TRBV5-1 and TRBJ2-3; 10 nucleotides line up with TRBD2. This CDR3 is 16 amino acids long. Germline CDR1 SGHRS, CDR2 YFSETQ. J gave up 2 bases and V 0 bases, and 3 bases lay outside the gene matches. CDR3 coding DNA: TGCGCCAGCAGCTTGGGGACTAGCGGTGTCACAGATACGCAGTATTTT. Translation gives CASSLGTSGVTDTQYF.

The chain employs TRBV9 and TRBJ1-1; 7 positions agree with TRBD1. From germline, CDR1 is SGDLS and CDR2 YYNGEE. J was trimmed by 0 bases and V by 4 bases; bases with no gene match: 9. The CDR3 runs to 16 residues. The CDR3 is CASSPRTGVLNTEAFF. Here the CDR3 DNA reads TGTGCCAGCAGCCCCCGGACAGGCGTCTTGAACACTGAAGCTTTCTTT.

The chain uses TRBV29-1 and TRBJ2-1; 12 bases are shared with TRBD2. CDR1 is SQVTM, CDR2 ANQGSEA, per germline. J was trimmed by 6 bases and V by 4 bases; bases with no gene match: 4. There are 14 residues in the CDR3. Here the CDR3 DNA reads TGCAGCGTTGTCCCTAGCGGGAGGGCCAATGAGCAGTTCTTC. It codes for CSVVPSGRANEQFF.

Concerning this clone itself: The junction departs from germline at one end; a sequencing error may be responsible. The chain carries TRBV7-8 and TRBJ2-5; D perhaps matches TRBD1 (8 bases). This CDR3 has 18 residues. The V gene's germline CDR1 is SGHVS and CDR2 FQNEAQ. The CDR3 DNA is TGTGCCAGCACCTTACCGACCCCCGACAGGGGAGGGTGGGAGACCCAGTACTTC. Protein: CASTLPTPDRGGWETQYF. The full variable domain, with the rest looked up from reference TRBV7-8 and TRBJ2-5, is GAGVSQSPRYKVAKRGQDVALRCDPISGHVSLFWYQQALGQGPEFLTYFQNEAQLDKSGLPSDRFFAERPEGSVSTLKIQRTQQEDSAVYLCASTLPTPDRGGWETQYFGPGTRLLVL.

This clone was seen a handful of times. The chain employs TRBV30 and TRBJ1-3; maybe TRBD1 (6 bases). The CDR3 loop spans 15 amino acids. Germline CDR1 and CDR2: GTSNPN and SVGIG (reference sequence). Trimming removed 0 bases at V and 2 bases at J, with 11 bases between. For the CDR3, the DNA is TGTGCCTGGAGTGTAAGGGCAGGGGCTGGAAACACCATATATTTT. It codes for CAWSVRAGAGNTIYF.

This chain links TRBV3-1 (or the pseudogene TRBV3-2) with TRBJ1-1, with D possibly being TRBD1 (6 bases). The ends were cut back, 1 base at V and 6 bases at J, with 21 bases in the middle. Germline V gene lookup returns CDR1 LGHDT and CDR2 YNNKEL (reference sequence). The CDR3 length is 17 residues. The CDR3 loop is CASSQAGQGRGRAEAFF. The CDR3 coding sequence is TGTGCCAGCAGCCAAGCCGGGCAGGGGAGAGGAAGGGCTGAAGCTTTCTTT.

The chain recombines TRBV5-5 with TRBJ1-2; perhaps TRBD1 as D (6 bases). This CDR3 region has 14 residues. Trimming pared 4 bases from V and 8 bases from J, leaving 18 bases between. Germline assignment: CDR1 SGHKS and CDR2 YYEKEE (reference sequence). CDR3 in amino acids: CASSLTGTSGGYTF. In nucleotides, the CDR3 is TGTGCCAGCAGCCTTACGGGGACAAGTGGCGGCTACACCTTC.

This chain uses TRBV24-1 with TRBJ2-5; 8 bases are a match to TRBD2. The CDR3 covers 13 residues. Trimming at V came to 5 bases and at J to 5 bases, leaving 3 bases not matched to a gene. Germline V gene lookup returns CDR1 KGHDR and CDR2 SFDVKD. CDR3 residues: CATSVRGGETQYF. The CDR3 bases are TGTGCCACCAGTGTGCGCGGGGGGGAGACCCAGTACTTC.

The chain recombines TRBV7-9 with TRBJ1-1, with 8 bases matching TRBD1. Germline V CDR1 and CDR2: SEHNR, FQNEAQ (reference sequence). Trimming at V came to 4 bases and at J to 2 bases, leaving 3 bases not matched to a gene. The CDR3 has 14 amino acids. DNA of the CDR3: TGTGCCAGCAGCTCGACAGGGGCCAACACTGAAGCTTTCTTT. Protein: CASSSTGANTEAFF.

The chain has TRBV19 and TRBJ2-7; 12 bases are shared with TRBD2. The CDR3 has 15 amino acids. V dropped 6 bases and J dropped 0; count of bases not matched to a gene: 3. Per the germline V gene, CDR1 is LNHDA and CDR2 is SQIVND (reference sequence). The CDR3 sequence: CASSPSGGGSYEQYF. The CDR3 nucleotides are TGTGCCAGTAGCCCTAGCGGGGGGGGCTCCTACGAGCAGTACTTC.

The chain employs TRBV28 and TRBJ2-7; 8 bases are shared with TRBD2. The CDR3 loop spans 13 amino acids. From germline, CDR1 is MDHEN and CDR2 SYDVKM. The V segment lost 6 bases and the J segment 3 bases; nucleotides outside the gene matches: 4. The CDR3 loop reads CASRSSGFYEQYF. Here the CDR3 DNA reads TGTGCCAGCAGGTCTAGCGGGTTCTACGAGCAGTACTTC.

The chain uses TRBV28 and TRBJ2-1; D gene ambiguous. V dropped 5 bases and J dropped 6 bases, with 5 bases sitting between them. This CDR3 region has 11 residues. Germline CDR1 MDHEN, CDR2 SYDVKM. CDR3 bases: TGTGCCAGCAGTCCCCTCAATGAGCAGTTCTTC. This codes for CASSPLNEQFF.

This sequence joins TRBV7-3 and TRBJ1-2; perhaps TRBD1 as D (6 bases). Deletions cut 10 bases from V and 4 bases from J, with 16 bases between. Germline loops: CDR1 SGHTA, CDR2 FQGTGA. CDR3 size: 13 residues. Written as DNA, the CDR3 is TGTGCCACGAGACAGGAAGGTGTCTATGGCTACACCTTC. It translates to CATRQEGVYGYTF.

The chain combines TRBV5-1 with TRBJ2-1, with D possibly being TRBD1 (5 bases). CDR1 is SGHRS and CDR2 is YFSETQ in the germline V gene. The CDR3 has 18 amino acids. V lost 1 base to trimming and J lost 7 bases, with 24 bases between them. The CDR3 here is CASSLRVVDLSRGNEQFF. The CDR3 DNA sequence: TGCGCCAGCAGCTTGCGCGTGGTGGACCTATCAAGGGGAAATGAGCAGTTCTTC.

The CDR3 DNA follows: TGTGCCAGCAGTTTGGGCCAGACAGGGCCCCTCACAGATACGCAGTATTTT. It is translated as CASSLGQTGPLTDTQYF. The chain joins TRBV28 to TRBJ2-3, with 7 bases identical to TRBD1. Trimming at V came to 3 bases and at J to 2 bases, leaving 11 bases not matched to a gene. The CDR3 loop spans 17 amino acids. CDR1 is MDHEN, CDR2 SYDVKM, per germline.

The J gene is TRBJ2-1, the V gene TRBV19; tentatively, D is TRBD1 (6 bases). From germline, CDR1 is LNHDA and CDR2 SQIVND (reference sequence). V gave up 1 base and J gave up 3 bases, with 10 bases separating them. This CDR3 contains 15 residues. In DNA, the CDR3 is TGTGCCAGTAGTATAGCGGGACAAAACTACAATGAGCAGTTCTTC. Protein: CASSIAGQNYNEQFF. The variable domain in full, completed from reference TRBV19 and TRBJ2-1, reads DGGITQSPKYLFRKEGQNVTLSCEQNLNHDAMYWYRQDPGQGLRLIYYSQIVNDFQKGDIAEGYSVSREKKESFPLTVTSAQKNPTAFYLCASSIAGQNYNEQFFGPGTRLTVL.